The clone carrying this TCR beta chain was found once. As yet, its antigen is unknown. This specimen comes from a study of OX40 agonist ivuxolimab in advanced cancers. Whole-study context: Patients were treated with intravenous ivuxolimab, dosed at 0.01 to 10 mg/kg and infused every 2 weeks. The study's findings and limits: Normalized expansion of T-cell clones was also low for some nonresponders. Averaging showed that CD8+ T cells had more expanded clones than CD4+ did.

Profiling relied on immunoSEQ multiplex PCR, and the TCRdb table lists in-frame clones only, not all of them. The sample records about 48,000 clones, roughly 86% being singletons. The V end was cut by 2 bases, the J end by 3 bases, with 14 bases between. There are 16 residues in the CDR3. The germline gives CDR1 SGHNT, CDR2 YYREEE (reference sequence). This clonotype was sampled from an adult with an advanced solid tumor such as melanoma, head and neck, liver or kidney cancer. V is TRBV5-4 and J is TRBJ2-2, with a tentative D call TRBD1 (6 bases). This specimen was CD4+ or CD8+ T cells sorted from blood, taken in a trial of the OX40 agonist ivuxolimab. DNA for the CDR3: TGTGCCAGCAGCTTTGCTGGGGGCCTCTACACCGGGGAGCTGTTTTTT. This translates into CASSFAGGLYTGELFF.